The clone carrying this T cell receptor (beta chain) was seen a few times. The antigen is undetermined. The data originate from a study of CD8 T cells in ankylosing spondylitis. Study-wide results and caveats: It appeared that ankylosing spondylitis blood was characterized by a TCR beta motif of fewer than ten highly homologous variants.

Preparation of TCR beta libraries was done by quantitative 5'-RACE with molecular barcodes. A single record per CDR3 protein comes from TCRdb applying MiXCR to the 5' RACE reads. This sample has approximately 400,000 distinct CDR3 sequences, with 20% to 30% found just once. The sequencing sample was made of blood, either unsorted or a sorted T cell fraction (not recorded which). This receptor was obtained from a male donor with ankylosing spondylitis.

CDR3 DNA sequence: TGCAGCGTCGGAGTACAGGGGATGAACACTGAAGCTTTCTTT. It is translated as CSVGVQGMNTEAFF. The rearrangement joins TRBV29-1 to TRBJ1-1, with 7 bases lining up with TRBD1. This CDR3 spans 14 amino acids. CDR1 and CDR2 (germline): SQVTM, ANQGSEA. Germline trimming cut 6 bases from V and 0 bases from J; bases unmatched to any gene: 7.